The rows below give T cell receptor beta chains drawn from one sample of a study of blood T cell repertoires in COVID-19. Using immunoSEQ multiplex PCR, the repertoire was profiled, and TCRdb retains in-frame clones only, with some absent. The top ten clones hold roughly 4% of a sample with some 100,000 clones, about 74% of them seen once. The sample taken for sequencing was peripheral blood. The origin of the receptors is a man in his 70s with COVID-19, enrolled during active disease. Each CDR3 is given with its conserved first and last residue. The order of the fields is V gene, clone size, J gene, D gene, CDR3 DNA, CDR3 protein. A D gene is named only where the DNA matches it firmly. Clone size is not always given. Where it is, it says once, few, many or a class for expanded clones.

v_call: TRBV5-4; clone_size: .; j_call: TRBJ1-6; d_call: .; cdr3_nt: TGTGCCAGCAGCTTGGAAGGGAGCTCCTATAATTCACCCCTCCACTTT; cdr3_aa: CASSLEGSSYNSPLHF
v_call: TRBV10-3; clone_size: .; j_call: TRBJ2-5; d_call: TRBD1; cdr3_nt: TGTGCCATCAGTGCTACAGGGGAACCGGGAGAGACCCAGTACTTC; cdr3_aa: CAISATGEPGETQYF
v_call: TRBV7-2; clone_size: few; j_call: TRBJ1-1; d_call: .; cdr3_nt: TGTGCCAGCAGTCTCACCCAAGCGGTTACTGAAGCTTTCTTT; cdr3_aa: CASSLTQAVTEAFF
v_call: TRBV11-2; clone_size: few; j_call: TRBJ2-1; d_call: TRBD2; cdr3_nt: TGTGCCAGCAGCTTCTCAATAGCGGGAGGGCCCAATGAGCAGTTCTTC; cdr3_aa: CASSFSIAGGPNEQFF
v_call: TRBV27; clone_size: .; j_call: TRBJ2-3; d_call: .; cdr3_nt: TGTGCCAGCAGTTTCCGGGGGAGCACAGATACGCAGTATTTT; cdr3_aa: CASSFRGSTDTQYF
v_call: TRBV7-3; clone_size: .; j_call: TRBJ2-7; d_call: TRBD1; cdr3_nt: TGTGCCAGCAGCCCCGACAGGGCTTACGAGCAGTACTTC; cdr3_aa: CASSPDRAYEQYF
v_call: TRBV10-3; clone_size: .; j_call: TRBJ2-3; d_call: TRBD2; cdr3_nt: TGTGCCATCAGTGAGTCGGGGGCTAGCGGGAGGTTCGAAGATACGCAGTATTTT; cdr3_aa: CAISESGASGRFEDTQYF
v_call: TRBV5-6; clone_size: .; j_call: TRBJ2-5; d_call: TRBD2; cdr3_nt: TGTGCCAGCAGCAGACTAGCGAGTCAAGAGACCCAGTACTTC; cdr3_aa: CASSRLASQETQYF
v_call: TRBV5-6; clone_size: .; j_call: TRBJ2-2; d_call: .; cdr3_nt: TGTGCCAGCGTCCCAGCGGGTGGTGGTACCGCCGGGGAGCTGTTTTTT; cdr3_aa: CASVPAGGGTAGELFF
v_call: TRBV19; clone_size: .; j_call: TRBJ1-1; d_call: .; cdr3_nt: TGTGCCAGTACCCCCGACAGAAACACTGAAGCTTTCTTT; cdr3_aa: CASTPDRNTEAFF
v_call: TRBV18; clone_size: few; j_call: TRBJ1-1; d_call: .; cdr3_nt: TGTGCCAGCTCACCACCGGCAGGGGCAATGAACACTGAAGCTTTCTTT; cdr3_aa: CASSPPAGAMNTEAFF
v_call: TRBV7-2; clone_size: .; j_call: TRBJ2-7; d_call: TRBD1; cdr3_nt: TGTGCCAGCAGCGGACGGGACAGGGGAGCATCCTACGAGCAGTACTTC; cdr3_aa: CASSGRDRGASYEQYF
v_call: TRBV7-8; clone_size: .; j_call: TRBJ2-7; d_call: .; cdr3_nt: TGTGCCAGCAGCTTAGTTCAGGGGACCGAGCAGTACTTC; cdr3_aa: CASSLVQGTEQYF
v_call: TRBV7-2; clone_size: .; j_call: TRBJ2-7; d_call: TRBD2; cdr3_nt: TGTGCCAGCAGCTGGAGCGGGAGTAATGAGCAGTACTTC; cdr3_aa: CASSWSGSNEQYF
v_call: TRBV7-9; clone_size: once; j_call: TRBJ2-7; d_call: .; cdr3_nt: TGTGCCAGCAGCCAATCTAGCGTCTCCTACGAGCAGTACTTC; cdr3_aa: CASSQSSVSYEQYF
v_call: TRBV5-1; clone_size: .; j_call: TRBJ2-3; d_call: TRBD2; cdr3_nt: TGCGCCAGCAGCTTGGGGACTAGCGGGTCGGTACAGGCAGATACGCAGTATTTT; cdr3_aa: CASSLGTSGSVQADTQYF
v_call: TRBV10-3; clone_size: .; j_call: TRBJ2-5; d_call: TRBD2; cdr3_nt: TGTGCCATCAGTAGGAACCGGGACTACCTACAAGAGACCCAGTACTTC; cdr3_aa: CAISRNRDYLQETQYF
v_call: TRBV4-3; clone_size: .; j_call: TRBJ2-1; d_call: .; cdr3_nt: TGCGCCAGCAGCCAAGAGGCGATTTATCGGCGGAGACGCAATGAGCAGTTCTTC; cdr3_aa: CASSQEAIYRRRRNEQFF
v_call: TRBV12-3/TRBV12-4; clone_size: many; j_call: TRBJ1-2; d_call: .; cdr3_nt: TGTGCCAGCAGCTGGACAGCAAACTATGGCTACACCTTC; cdr3_aa: CASSWTANYGYTF
v_call: TRBV28; clone_size: .; j_call: TRBJ1-2; d_call: TRBD1; cdr3_nt: TGTGCCAGCAGTTTAGGAGGGGGCAGATTCTATGGCTACACCTTC; cdr3_aa: CASSLGGGRFYGYTF
v_call: TRBV6-5; clone_size: .; j_call: TRBJ2-7; d_call: TRBD1; cdr3_nt: TGTGCCAGCAGTTACGGCGGCAGGGGGTACGAGCAGTACTTC; cdr3_aa: CASSYGGRGYEQYF
v_call: TRBV5-4; clone_size: .; j_call: TRBJ2-3; d_call: .; cdr3_nt: TGTGCCAGCAGTCTTCGTGAACAGTTGACAGATACGCAGTATTTT; cdr3_aa: CASSLREQLTDTQYF
v_call: TRBV7-5; clone_size: .; j_call: TRBJ1-1; d_call: .; cdr3_nt: TGTGCCAGAAGCCTACCCCCGAGAGAGGATCATGACACTGAAGCTTTCTTT; cdr3_aa: CARSLPPREDHDTEAFF
v_call: TRBV27; clone_size: .; j_call: TRBJ2-6; d_call: .; cdr3_nt: TGTGCCAGCAGTCCGAAAGAACGGGAGCTATACTCTGGGGCCAACGTCCTGACTTTC; cdr3_aa: CASSPKERELYSGANVLTF
v_call: TRBV2; clone_size: .; j_call: TRBJ2-5; d_call: TRBD2; cdr3_nt: TGTGCCGGAAAGACTAGCGAGTCCCAAGAGACCCAGTACTTC; cdr3_aa: CAGKTSESQETQYF
v_call: TRBV5-1; clone_size: .; j_call: TRBJ1-5; d_call: TRBD1; cdr3_nt: TGCGCCAGCAGCTTACAGGGGTATCAGCCCCAGCATTTT; cdr3_aa: CASSLQGYQPQHF
v_call: TRBV2; clone_size: .; j_call: TRBJ1-1; d_call: .; cdr3_nt: TGTGCCAGCCGGGTAGATAGGACAGTGAACACTGAAGCTTTCTTT; cdr3_aa: CASRVDRTVNTEAFF
v_call: TRBV5-6; clone_size: few; j_call: TRBJ2-4; d_call: TRBD1; cdr3_nt: TGTGCCAGCAGCCTCATACAGGGGACCAAAAACATTCAGTACTTC; cdr3_aa: CASSLIQGTKNIQYF
v_call: TRBV7-7; clone_size: .; j_call: TRBJ1-5; d_call: TRBD1; cdr3_nt: TGTGCTAGCAGCTATGGACAGGGGGCGAACAATCAGCCCCAGCATTTT; cdr3_aa: CASSYGQGANNQPQHF
v_call: TRBV5-6; clone_size: .; j_call: TRBJ2-1; d_call: TRBD2; cdr3_nt: TGTGCCAGCAGCTTGGGGCGGGAGCGCTCCTACAATGAGCAGTTCTTC; cdr3_aa: CASSLGRERSYNEQFF
v_call: TRBV27; clone_size: few; j_call: TRBJ1-4; d_call: TRBD1; cdr3_nt: TGTGCCAGCAGTCAACAGGGGGCGCATGAAAAACTGTTTTTT; cdr3_aa: CASSQQGAHEKLFF
v_call: TRBV19; clone_size: .; j_call: TRBJ2-1; d_call: .; cdr3_nt: TGTGCCAGTAGTGCCAGGACACTCTCGGGTGAGCAGTTCTTC; cdr3_aa: CASSARTLSGEQFF